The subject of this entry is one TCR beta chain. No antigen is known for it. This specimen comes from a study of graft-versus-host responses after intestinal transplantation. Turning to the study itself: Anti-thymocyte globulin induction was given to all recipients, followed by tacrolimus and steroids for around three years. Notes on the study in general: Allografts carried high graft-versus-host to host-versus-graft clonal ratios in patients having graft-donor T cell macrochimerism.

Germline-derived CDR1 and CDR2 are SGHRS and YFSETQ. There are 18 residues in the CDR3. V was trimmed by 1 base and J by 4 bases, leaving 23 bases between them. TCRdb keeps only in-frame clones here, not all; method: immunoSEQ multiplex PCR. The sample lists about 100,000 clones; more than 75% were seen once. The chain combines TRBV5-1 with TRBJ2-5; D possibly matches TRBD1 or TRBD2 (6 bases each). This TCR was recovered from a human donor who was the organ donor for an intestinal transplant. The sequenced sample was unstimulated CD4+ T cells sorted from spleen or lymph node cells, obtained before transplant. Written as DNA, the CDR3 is TGCGCCAGCAGCTTGAGGTTTCGGGGCGGGACAACGGGAGAGACCCAGTACTTC. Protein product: CASSLRFRGGTTGETQYF.